This is a list of T cell receptor beta chains from one sample in a study of blood T cell repertoires in COVID-19. Libraries were prepared by immunoSEQ multiplex PCR; TCRdb keeps only in-frame clonotypes and omits some of them. Found here are 99,000 or so clones, approximately 91% of them singletons; the top ten hold approximately 5%. Sequencing was done on a sample of peripheral blood. The receptors were gathered from a human donor in a cohort sampled during active COVID-19. CDR3s include the opening cysteine and the closing phenylalanine or tryptophan. Fields, in order: D gene, V gene, J gene, clone size, CDR3 protein, CDR3 DNA. The D gene is left open where the match is weak. The size field is filled for only some rows; it gives once, few, many or a size class.

TRBD2	TRBV9	TRBJ2-1	NA	CASSVEGLAGANEQFF	TGTGCCAGCAGCGTGGAGGGACTAGCGGGGGCCAATGAGCAGTTCTTC
NA	TRBV5-1	TRBJ2-2	NA	CASSPNDRNTGELFF	TGCGCCAGCAGCCCAAATGACAGAAACACCGGGGAGCTGTTTTTT
NA	TRBV19	TRBJ2-2	few	CASSTIGNTGELFF	TGTGCCAGTAGTACTATTGGGAACACCGGGGAGCTGTTTTTT
NA	TRBV5-1	TRBJ1-1	NA	CASSLAVNGGSAFF	TGCGCCAGCAGCTTGGCCGTAAATGGGGGGTCCGCTTTCTTT
NA	TRBV28	TRBJ2-7	NA	CASSYLYEQYF	TGTGCCAGCAGTTATCTTTACGAGCAGTACTTC
TRBD1	TRBV7-8	TRBJ1-1	once	CASSLAPLTGPNEAFF	TGTGCCAGCAGCTTAGCCCCCCTGACAGGGCCCAATGAAGCTTTCTTT
NA	TRBV2	TRBJ2-3	NA	CASKRDSHTDTQYF	TGTGCCAGCAAACGGGACTCCCACACAGATACGCAGTATTTT
NA	TRBV18	TRBJ1-5	NA	CASSPHRDQPQHF	TGTGCCAGCTCACCTCACAGGGATCAGCCCCAGCATTTT
TRBD2	TRBV6-4	TRBJ2-3	NA	CASSDGGGTDTQYF	TGTGCCAGCAGTGACGGGGGGGGTACAGATACGCAGTATTTT
TRBD2	TRBV7-9	TRBJ2-3	NA	CASGLKVVAGEGTDTQYF	TGTGCCAGCGGGCTTAAGGTGGTAGCGGGAGAAGGCACAGATACGCAGTATTTT
TRBD1	TRBV7-9	TRBJ1-4	once	CASSHWTGSSEKLFF	TGTGCCAGCAGCCACTGGACAGGGTCGAGTGAAAAACTGTTTTTT
NA	TRBV19	TRBJ1-5	NA	CASSIGSGYPQHF	TGTGCCAGTAGTATAGGGTCGGGTTACCCCCAGCATTTT
TRBD2	TRBV20-1	TRBJ2-7	NA	CSASRTVGLAGASYEQYF	TGCAGTGCTAGTCGTACTGTAGGACTAGCGGGGGCCTCCTACGAGCAGTACTTC
TRBD1	TRBV20-1	TRBJ2-7	NA	CSASDAGTGGYEQYF	TGCAGTGCTAGTGACGCCGGGACAGGGGGCTACGAGCAGTACTTC
NA	TRBV24-1	TRBJ1-2	NA	CATCSGFRTTGYTF	TGTGCCACCTGCTCGGGCTTTAGGACAACCGGCTACACCTTC
TRBD1	TRBV15	TRBJ1-4	NA	CATSRDRVNEKLFF	TGTGCCACCAGCAGGGACAGGGTTAATGAAAAACTGTTTTTT
TRBD1	TRBV24-1	TRBJ2-2	NA	CATSEPGTGNTGELFF	TGTGCCACCAGTGAACCCGGGACAGGGAACACCGGGGAGCTGTTTTTT
TRBD1	TRBV7-9	TRBJ1-2	few	CASSFWDRGHGYTF	TGTGCCAGCAGCTTCTGGGACAGGGGCCATGGCTACACCTTC
TRBD1	TRBV2	TRBJ1-1	NA	CASRGQGETFF	TGTGCCAGTCGAGGACAGGGCGAAACTTTCTTT
NA	TRBV7-2	TRBJ1-3	NA	CASSLTGIRSGNTIYF	TGTGCCAGCAGCTTGACAGGTATCCGCTCTGGAAACACCATATATTTT
NA	TRBV3-1/TRBV3-2	TRBJ1-3	NA	CASSQASGGPGNTIYF	TGTGCCAGCAGCCAAGCGTCCGGAGGCCCTGGAAACACCATATATTTT
NA	TRBV7-7	TRBJ1-4	NA	CASSAGGSPGGEKLFF	TGTGCTAGCAGCGCGGGAGGGAGCCCCGGCGGTGAAAAACTGTTTTTT